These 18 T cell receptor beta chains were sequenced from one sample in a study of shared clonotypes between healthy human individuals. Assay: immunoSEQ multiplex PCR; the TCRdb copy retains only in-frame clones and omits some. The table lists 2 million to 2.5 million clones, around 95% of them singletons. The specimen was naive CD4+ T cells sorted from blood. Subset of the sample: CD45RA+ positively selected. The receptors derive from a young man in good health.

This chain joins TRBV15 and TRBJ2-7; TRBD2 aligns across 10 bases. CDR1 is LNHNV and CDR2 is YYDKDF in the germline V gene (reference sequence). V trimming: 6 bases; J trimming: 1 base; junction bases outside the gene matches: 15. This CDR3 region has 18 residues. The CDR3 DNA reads TGTGCCACCAGGAGCGCGGGGGGCCTAGCGGGAGTGTCCTACGAGCAGTACTTC. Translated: CATRSAGGLAGVSYEQYF.

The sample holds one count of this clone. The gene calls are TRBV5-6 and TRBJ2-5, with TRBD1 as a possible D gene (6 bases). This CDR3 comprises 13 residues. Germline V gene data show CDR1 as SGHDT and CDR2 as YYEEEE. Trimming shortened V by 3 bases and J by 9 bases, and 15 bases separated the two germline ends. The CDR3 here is CASSSAGVEAQYF. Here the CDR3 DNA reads TGTGCCAGCAGCTCGGCAGGGGTTGAGGCCCAGTACTTC.

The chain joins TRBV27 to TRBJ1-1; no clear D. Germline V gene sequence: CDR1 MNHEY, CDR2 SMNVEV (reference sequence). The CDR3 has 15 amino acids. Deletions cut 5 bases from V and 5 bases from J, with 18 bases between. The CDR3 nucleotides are TGTGCCAGCAGTGCTCATCCGAGAGGGTTTACTGAAGCTTTCTTT. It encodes CASSAHPRGFTEAFF.

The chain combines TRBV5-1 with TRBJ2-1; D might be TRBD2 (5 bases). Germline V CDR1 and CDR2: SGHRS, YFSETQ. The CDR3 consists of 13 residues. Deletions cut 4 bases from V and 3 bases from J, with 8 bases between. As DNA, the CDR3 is TGCGCCAGCAGCGACCGGGACTACAATGAGCAGTTCTTC. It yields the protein CASSDRDYNEQFF.

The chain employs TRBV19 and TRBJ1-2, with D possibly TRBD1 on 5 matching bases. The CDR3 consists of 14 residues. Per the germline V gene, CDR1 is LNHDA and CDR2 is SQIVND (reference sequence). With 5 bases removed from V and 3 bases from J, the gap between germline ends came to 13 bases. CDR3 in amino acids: CASSPRDRHYGYTF. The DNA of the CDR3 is TGTGCCAGTAGTCCTCGGGACCGCCACTATGGCTACACCTTC.

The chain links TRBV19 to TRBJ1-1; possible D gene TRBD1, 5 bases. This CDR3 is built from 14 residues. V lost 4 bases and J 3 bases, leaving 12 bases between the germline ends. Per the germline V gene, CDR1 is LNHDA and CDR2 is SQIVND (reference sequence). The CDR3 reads CASSREGLYTEAFF. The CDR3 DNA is TGTGCCAGTAGTAGGGAGGGGCTCTACACTGAAGCTTTCTTT.

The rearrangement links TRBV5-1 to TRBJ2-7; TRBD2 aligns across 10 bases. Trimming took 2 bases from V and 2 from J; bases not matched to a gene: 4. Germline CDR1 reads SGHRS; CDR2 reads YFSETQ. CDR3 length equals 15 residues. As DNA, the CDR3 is TGCGCCAGCAGCTTACTAGCGGGGACCACCTACGAGCAGTACTTC. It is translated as CASSLLAGTTYEQYF.

The CDR3 here is CASSLDRITDTQYF. The CDR3 DNA reads as TGTGCCAGCAGCTTGGACAGAATCACAGATACGCAGTATTTT. The chain has TRBV5-4 and TRBJ2-3; D is ambiguous. CDR1 SGHNT and CDR2 YYREEE come from the germline V gene (reference sequence). V shed 0 bases and J shed 2 bases, with 7 bases lying between them. This CDR3 is 14 amino acids long.

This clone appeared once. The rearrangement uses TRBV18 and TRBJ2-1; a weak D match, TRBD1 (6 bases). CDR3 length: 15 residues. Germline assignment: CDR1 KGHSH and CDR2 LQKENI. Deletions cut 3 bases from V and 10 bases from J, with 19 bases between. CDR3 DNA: TGTGCCAGCTCACCGGGGACAATGGTCCCGGGGGAGCAGTTCTTC. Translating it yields CASSPGTMVPGEQFF.

CDR3 region: CASSSPTSGRDNEQFF. In DNA, the CDR3 is TGTGCCAGCAGCTCCCCGACTAGCGGGAGAGACAATGAGCAGTTCTTC. The V call is TRBV5-4, the J call TRBJ2-1, with 12 bases that match TRBD2. V shed 3 bases, J shed 5 bases, and the junction held 6 bases outside the gene matches. CDR1 and CDR2 (germline): SGHNT, YYREEE (reference sequence). The CDR3 sequence is 16 residues long.

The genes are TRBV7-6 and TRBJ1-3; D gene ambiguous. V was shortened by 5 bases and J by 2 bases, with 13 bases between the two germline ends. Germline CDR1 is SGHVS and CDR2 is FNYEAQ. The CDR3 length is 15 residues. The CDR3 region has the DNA TGTGCCAGCAGCAGTGGCCGAGGGACTGGAAACACCATATATTTT. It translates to CASSSGRGTGNTIYF.

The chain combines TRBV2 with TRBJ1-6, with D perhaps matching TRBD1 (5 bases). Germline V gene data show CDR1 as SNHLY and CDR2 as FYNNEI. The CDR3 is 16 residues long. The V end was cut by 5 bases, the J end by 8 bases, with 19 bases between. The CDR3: CASSKTGGGLYSPLHF. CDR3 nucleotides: TGTGCCAGCAGTAAAACTGGGGGGGGGTTATATTCACCCCTCCACTTT.

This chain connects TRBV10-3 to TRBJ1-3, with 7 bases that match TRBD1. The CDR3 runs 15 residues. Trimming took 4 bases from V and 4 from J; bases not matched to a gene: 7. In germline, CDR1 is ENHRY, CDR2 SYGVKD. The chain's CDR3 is CAISVGTDSGNTIYF. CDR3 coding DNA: TGTGCCATCAGTGTGGGGACAGACTCAGGAAACACCATATATTTT.

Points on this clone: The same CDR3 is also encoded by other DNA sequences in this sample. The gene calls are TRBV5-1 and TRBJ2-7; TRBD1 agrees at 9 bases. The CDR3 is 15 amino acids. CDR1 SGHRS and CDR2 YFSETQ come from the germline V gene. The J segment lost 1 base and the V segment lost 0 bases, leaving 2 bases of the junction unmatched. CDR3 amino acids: CASSLAGTGSYEQYF. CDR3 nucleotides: TGCGCCAGCAGCTTGGCAGGGACAGGGTCCTACGAGCAGTACTTC. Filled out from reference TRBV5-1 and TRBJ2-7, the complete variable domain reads KAGVTQTPRYLIKTRGQQVTLSCSPISGHRSVSWYQQTPGQGLQFLFEYFSETQRNKGNFPGRFSGRQFSNSRSEMNVSTLELGDSALYLCASSLAGTGSYEQYFGPGTRLTVT.

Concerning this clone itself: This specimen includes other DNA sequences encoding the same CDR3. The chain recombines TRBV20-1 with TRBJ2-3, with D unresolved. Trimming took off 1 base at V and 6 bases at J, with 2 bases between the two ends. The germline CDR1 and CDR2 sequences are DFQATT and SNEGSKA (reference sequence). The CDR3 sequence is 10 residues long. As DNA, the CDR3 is TGCAGTGCTAGAGTTGATACGCAGTATTTT. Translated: CSARVDTQYF.

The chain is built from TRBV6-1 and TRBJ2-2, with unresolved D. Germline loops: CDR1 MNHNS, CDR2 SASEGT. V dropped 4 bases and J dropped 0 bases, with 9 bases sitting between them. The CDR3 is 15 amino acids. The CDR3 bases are TGTGCCAGCAGTGGCCACGGCTCGAACACCGGGGAGCTGTTTTTT. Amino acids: CASSGHGSNTGELFF.

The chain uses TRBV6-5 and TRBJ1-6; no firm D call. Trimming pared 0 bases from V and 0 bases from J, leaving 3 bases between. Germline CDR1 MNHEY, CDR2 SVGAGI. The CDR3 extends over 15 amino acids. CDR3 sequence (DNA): TGTGCCAGCAGTTACTCGGACTCCTATAATTCACCCCTCCACTTT. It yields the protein CASSYSDSYNSPLHF.

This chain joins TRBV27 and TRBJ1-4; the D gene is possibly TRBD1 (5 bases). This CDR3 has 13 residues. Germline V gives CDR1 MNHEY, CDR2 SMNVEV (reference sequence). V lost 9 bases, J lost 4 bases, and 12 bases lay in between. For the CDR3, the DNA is TGTGCCAGTCGTAGGGACCTTAATGAAAAACTGTTTTTT. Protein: CASRRDLNEKLFF.